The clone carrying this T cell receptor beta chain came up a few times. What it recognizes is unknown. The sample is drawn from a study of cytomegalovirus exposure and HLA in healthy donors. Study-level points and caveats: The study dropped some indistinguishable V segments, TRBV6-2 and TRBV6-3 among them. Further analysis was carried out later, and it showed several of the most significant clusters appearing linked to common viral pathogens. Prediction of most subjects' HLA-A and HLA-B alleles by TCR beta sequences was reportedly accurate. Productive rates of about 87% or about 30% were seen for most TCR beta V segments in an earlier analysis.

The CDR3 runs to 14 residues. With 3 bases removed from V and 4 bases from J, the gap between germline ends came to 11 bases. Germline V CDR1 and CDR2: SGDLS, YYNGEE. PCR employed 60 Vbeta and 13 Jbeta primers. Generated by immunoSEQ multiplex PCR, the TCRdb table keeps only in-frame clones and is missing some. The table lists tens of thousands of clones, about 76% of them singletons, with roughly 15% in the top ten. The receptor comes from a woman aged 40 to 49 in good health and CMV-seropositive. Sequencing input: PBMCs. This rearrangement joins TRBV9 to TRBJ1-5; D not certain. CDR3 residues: CASSGGMGNQPQHF. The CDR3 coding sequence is TGTGCCAGCAGCGGAGGGATGGGGAATCAGCCCCAGCATTTT.